Sequencing of this T cell receptor beta chain was carried out in a study of OX40 agonist ivuxolimab in advanced cancers. On the study more broadly: The patients received agonistic anti-OX40 (CD134) antibody ivuxolimab.

To note about this clone: The antigen remains unidentified.

Study-level findings and limits: Relative to CD4+ cells, CD8+ T cells on average had more expanded clones. Determination of antigen specificity was not performed for the expanded peripheral T cells. By week 6 at 0.1 to 3.0 mg/kg, blood CD4+ and CD8+ T cells had expanded clonally.

The ends were cut back, 6 bases at V and 2 bases at J, with 20 bases in the middle. Germline V gene data show CDR1 as MNHEY and CDR2 as SMNVEV (reference sequence). The CDR3 covers 16 residues. Profiled with immunoSEQ multiplex PCR; TCRdb holds only in-frame clones, not every one. Of tens of thousands of clones in the sample, approximately 85% were seen once. The material was CD4+ or CD8+ T cells sorted from blood, obtained in a trial of the OX40 agonist ivuxolimab. V usage is TRBV27 and J usage is TRBJ2-7; unclear D gene. The clonotype was recovered from an adult with an advanced solid tumor such as melanoma, head and neck, liver or kidney cancer. The CDR3, as DNA: TGTGCCAGCAGCCCGGTGATTAGTGGAAAGGCCTACGAGCAGTACTTC. Its protein is CASSPVISGKAYEQYF.